This entry concerns a single T cell receptor beta chain. This specimen belongs to a study of blood T cell repertoires in COVID-19. Across the study: Acute-phase and convalescent COVID-19 samples originated in the United States, Italy and Spain. PBMCs, B-cell-depleted T cells, or T cells provided the cDNA or gDNA that made up the material.

Trimming took 1 base from V and 8 from J, leaving 14 bases between them. CDR1 is LGHNA, CDR2 YNFKEQ, per germline. The length of the CDR3 is 15 residues. Under the authors' procedure: Estimated nucleated cell counts came from reference gene primer amplification. Profiled with immunoSEQ multiplex PCR; TCRdb holds only in-frame clones, not every one. V and J calls plus clone size are reproduced from that table; the DNA served to infer D and trimming. The repertoire holds 200,000 to 300,000 clones, with approximately 84% as singletons. The chain joins TRBV4-2 to TRBJ1-4; no firm D call. This sequence was found in a woman of 80 years or more with acute or convalescent COVID-19. Material: peripheral blood. In nucleotides, the CDR3 is TGTGCCAGCAGCCAAGCCCGGCAGGTGAGAGAAAAACTGTTTTTT. It translates to CASSQARQVREKLFF.